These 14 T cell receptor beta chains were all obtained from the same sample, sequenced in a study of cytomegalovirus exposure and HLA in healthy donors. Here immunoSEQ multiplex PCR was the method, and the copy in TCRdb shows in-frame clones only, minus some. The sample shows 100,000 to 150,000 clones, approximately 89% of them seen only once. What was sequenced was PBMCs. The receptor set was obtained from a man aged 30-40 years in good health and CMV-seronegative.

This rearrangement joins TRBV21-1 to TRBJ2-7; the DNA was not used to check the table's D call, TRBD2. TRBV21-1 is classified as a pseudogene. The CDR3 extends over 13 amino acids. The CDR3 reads CASSKAGGVEQYF. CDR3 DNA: TGTGCCAGCAGCAAAGCAGGAGGGGTGGAGCAGTACTTC.

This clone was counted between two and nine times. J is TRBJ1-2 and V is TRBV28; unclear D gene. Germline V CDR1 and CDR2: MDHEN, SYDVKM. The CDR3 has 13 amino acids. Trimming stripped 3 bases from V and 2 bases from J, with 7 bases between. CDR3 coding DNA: TGTGCCAGCAGTTTGGAGTTAAACTATGGCTACACCTTC. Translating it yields CASSLELNYGYTF.

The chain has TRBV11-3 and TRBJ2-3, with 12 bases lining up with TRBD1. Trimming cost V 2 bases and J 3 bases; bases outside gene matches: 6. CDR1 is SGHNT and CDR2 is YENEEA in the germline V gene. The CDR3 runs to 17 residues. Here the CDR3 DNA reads TGTGCCAGCAGCTTATCAGGGACAGGGGGCGGAACAGATACGCAGTATTTT. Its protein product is CASSLSGTGGGTDTQYF.

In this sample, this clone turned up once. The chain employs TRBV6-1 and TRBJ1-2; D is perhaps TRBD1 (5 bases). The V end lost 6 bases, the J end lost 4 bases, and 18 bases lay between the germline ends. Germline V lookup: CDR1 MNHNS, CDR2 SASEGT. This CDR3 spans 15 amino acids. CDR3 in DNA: TGTGCCAGCAGCCAAGGGCCCATTAGGGGCTATGGCTACACCTTC. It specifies CASSQGPIRGYGYTF.

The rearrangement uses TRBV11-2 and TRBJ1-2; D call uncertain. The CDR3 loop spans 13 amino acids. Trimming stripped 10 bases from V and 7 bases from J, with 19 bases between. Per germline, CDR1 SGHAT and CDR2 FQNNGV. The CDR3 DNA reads TGTGCCATCCTGGGCCCCTATCGCGTTGGCTACACCTTC. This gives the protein CAILGPYRVGYTF. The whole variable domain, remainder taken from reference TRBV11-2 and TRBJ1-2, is EAGVAQSPRYKIIEKRQSVAFWCNPISGHATLYWYQQILGQGPKLLIQFQNNGVVDDSQLPKDRFSAERLKGVDSTLKIQPAKLEDSAVYLCAILGPYRVGYTFGSGTRLTVV.

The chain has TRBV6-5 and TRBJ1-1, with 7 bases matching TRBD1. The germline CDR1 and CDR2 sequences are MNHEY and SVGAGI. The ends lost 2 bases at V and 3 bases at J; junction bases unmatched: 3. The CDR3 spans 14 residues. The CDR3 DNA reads TGTGCCAGCAGTTACCATACAGGGGACACTGAAGCTTTCTTT. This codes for CASSYHTGDTEAFF.

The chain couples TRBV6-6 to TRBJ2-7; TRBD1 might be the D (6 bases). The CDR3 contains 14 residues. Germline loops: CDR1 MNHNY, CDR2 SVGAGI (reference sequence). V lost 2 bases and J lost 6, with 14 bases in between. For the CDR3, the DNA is TGTGCCAGCAGTTACAGGCAGGGGTTGGGCGAGCAGTACTTC. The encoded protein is CASSYRQGLGEQYF.

The DNA for the CDR3 is TGTGCCAGCAGTGAAGGGACAGTTTCCAACTATGGCTACACCTTC. Its translation is CASSEGTVSNYGYTF. The genes are TRBV2 and TRBJ1-2, with D maybe TRBD1 (6 bases). V lost 1 base and J lost 2, with 11 bases in between. The CDR3 has 15 amino acids. Germline lookup yields CDR1 SNHLY and CDR2 FYNNEI.

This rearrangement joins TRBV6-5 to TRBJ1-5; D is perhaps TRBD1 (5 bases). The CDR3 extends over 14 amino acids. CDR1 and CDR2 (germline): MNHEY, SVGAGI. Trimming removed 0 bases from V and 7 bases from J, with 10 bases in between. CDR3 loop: CASSYSQGEQPQHF. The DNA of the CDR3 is TGTGCCAGCAGTTACTCGCAGGGCGAGCAGCCCCAGCATTTT.

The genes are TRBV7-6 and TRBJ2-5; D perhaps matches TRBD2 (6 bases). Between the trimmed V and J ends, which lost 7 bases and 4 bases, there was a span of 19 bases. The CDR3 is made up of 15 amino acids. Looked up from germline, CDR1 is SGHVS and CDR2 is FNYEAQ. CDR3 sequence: CASNAGGLLLETQYF. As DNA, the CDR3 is TGTGCCAGCAACGCTGGGGGACTCCTGTTAGAGACCCAGTACTTC. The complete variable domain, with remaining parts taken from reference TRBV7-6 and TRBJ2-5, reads GAGVSQSPRYKVTKRGQDVALRCDPISGHVSLYWYRQALGQGPEFLTYFNYEAQQDKSGLPNDRFSAERPEGSISTLTIQRTEQRDSAMYRCASNAGGLLLETQYFGPGTRLLVL.

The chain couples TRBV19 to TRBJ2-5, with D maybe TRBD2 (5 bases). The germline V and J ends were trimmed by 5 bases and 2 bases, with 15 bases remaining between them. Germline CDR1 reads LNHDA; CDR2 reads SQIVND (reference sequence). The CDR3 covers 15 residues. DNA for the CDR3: TGTGCCAGTAGTCCCCGCCCCGGCGGGCAAGAGACCCAGTACTTC. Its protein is CASSPRPGGQETQYF.

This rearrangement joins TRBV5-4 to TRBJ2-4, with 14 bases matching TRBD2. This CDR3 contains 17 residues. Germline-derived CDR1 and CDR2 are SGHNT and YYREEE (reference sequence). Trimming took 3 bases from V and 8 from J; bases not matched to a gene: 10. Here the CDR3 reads CASSSGTSGGGRDIQYF. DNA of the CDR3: TGTGCCAGCAGCTCCGGGACTAGCGGGGGAGGACGGGACATTCAGTACTTC.

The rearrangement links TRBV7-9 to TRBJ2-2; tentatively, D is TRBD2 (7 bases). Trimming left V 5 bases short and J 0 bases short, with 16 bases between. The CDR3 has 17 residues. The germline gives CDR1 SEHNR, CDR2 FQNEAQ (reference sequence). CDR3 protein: CASSHRGAGANTGELFF. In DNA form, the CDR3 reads TGTGCCAGCAGCCATCGGGGGGCAGGCGCGAACACCGGGGAGCTGTTTTTT.

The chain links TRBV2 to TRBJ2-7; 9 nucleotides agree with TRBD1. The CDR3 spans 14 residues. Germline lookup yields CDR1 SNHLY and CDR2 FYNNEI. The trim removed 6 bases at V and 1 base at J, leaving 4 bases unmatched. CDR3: CASRGQGRSYEQYF. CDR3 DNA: TGTGCCAGCAGGGGACAGGGTCGTTCCTACGAGCAGTACTTC.